These T cell receptor beta chains were read from a single sample in a study of cytomegalovirus exposure and HLA in healthy donors. Sequenced by immunoSEQ multiplex PCR; TCRdb stores in-frame clones only, minus some. The sample shows 150,000 to 200,000 clones, around 81% of them seen only once. Source material: PBMCs. The source of these receptors is a woman under 40 in good health and CMV-seronegative. Each CDR3 is given with its conserved first and last residue. The D gene is left open where the match is weak. Clone size is not always given. Where it is, it says once, few, many or a class for expanded clones.

CDR3aa: CASSQGPGGSNQPQHF; CDR3nt: TGCGCCAGCAGCCAAGGTCCAGGGGGGAGCAATCAGCCCCAGCATTTT; j_gene: TRBJ1-5; abundance: .; v_gene: TRBV4-1; d_gene: TRBD1
CDR3aa: CATTSRFSYNEQFF; CDR3nt: TGTGCCACCACCTCTAGGTTCTCCTACAATGAGCAGTTCTTC; j_gene: TRBJ2-1; abundance: .; v_gene: TRBV15; d_gene: .
CDR3aa: CASSIAGGSNQPQHF; CDR3nt: TGTGCCAGTAGTATAGCGGGGGGAAGCAATCAGCCCCAGCATTTT; j_gene: TRBJ1-5; abundance: .; v_gene: TRBV19; d_gene: .
CDR3aa: CASSYRFGVAGTEAFF; CDR3nt: TGCGCCAGCAGCTACCGATTCGGGGTAGCGGGGACTGAAGCTTTCTTT; j_gene: TRBJ1-1; abundance: .; v_gene: TRBV4-1; d_gene: .
CDR3aa: CASSVGLNTEAFF; CDR3nt: TGTGCCAGCAGTGTTGGCTTGAACACTGAAGCTTTCTTT; j_gene: TRBJ1-1; abundance: few; v_gene: TRBV2; d_gene: .
CDR3aa: CASSFGQGGEQYF; CDR3nt: TGTGCCAGCAGTTTCGGGCAGGGAGGCGAGCAGTACTTC; j_gene: TRBJ2-7; abundance: once; v_gene: TRBV27; d_gene: .
CDR3aa: CASSLGTSGRTDTQYF; CDR3nt: TGTGCCAGCAGCTTAGGGACTAGCGGGAGAACAGATACGCAGTATTTT; j_gene: TRBJ2-3; abundance: .; v_gene: TRBV7-3; d_gene: TRBD2
CDR3aa: CASSWSRTGGEQYF; CDR3nt: TGTGCCAGCAGTTGGAGCAGGACAGGGGGCGAGCAGTACTTC; j_gene: TRBJ2-7; abundance: .; v_gene: TRBV27; d_gene: TRBD1
CDR3aa: CASSLGTGHTDTQYF; CDR3nt: TGTGCCAGCAGCTTAGGGACAGGGCACACAGATACGCAGTATTTT; j_gene: TRBJ2-3; abundance: .; v_gene: TRBV7-2; d_gene: TRBD1
CDR3aa: CASSQDQGTDTQYF; CDR3nt: TGCGCCAGCAGCCAAGATCAGGGCACAGATACGCAGTATTTT; j_gene: TRBJ2-3; abundance: .; v_gene: TRBV4-3; d_gene: .
CDR3aa: CARSSVGQSRAYEQYF; CDR3nt: TGTGCCAGAAGCTCCGTTGGACAGTCCCGAGCCTACGAGCAGTACTTC; j_gene: TRBJ2-7; abundance: .; v_gene: TRBV5-3; d_gene: .
CDR3aa: CATSRDRGDQPQHF; CDR3nt: TGTGCCACCAGCAGAGATCGCGGGGATCAGCCCCAGCATTTT; j_gene: TRBJ1-5; abundance: .; v_gene: TRBV15; d_gene: .
CDR3aa: CASSPPAAGRSYEQYF; CDR3nt: TGTGCCAGCTCACCACCCGCAGCGGGTCGGTCCTACGAGCAGTACTTC; j_gene: TRBJ2-7; abundance: .; v_gene: TRBV18; d_gene: .
CDR3aa: CASKRGEGVYYEQYF; CDR3nt: TGCGCCAGCAAGAGGGGTGAGGGGGTGTACTACGAGCAGTACTTC; j_gene: TRBJ2-7; abundance: few; v_gene: TRBV5-1; d_gene: .
CDR3aa: CASWGEDTGELFF; CDR3nt: TGTGCCAGCTGGGGCGAGGACACCGGGGAGCTGTTTTTT; j_gene: TRBJ2-2; abundance: .; v_gene: TRBV7-6; d_gene: .
CDR3aa: CASSSGQAHTEAFF; CDR3nt: TGTGCCAGCAGCTCCGGACAGGCCCACACTGAAGCTTTCTTT; j_gene: TRBJ1-1; abundance: .; v_gene: TRBV7-2; d_gene: TRBD1
CDR3aa: CASSSPRTANYGYTF; CDR3nt: TGTGCCAGCAGCTCTCCTCGGACAGCGAACTATGGCTACACCTTC; j_gene: TRBJ1-2; abundance: once; v_gene: TRBV28; d_gene: .
CDR3aa: CASSQDRDQPQHF; CDR3nt: TGCGCCAGCAGCCAAGATCGGGATCAGCCCCAGCATTTT; j_gene: TRBJ1-5; abundance: few; v_gene: TRBV4-3; d_gene: .
CDR3aa: CASSRKLAGGPDTQYF; CDR3nt: TGTGCCAGCAGCCGCAAACTAGCGGGGGGGCCAGATACGCAGTATTTT; j_gene: TRBJ2-3; abundance: .; v_gene: TRBV11-2; d_gene: TRBD2
CDR3aa: CASTRQGAVPGYTF; CDR3nt: TGTGCCAGCACCAGACAGGGAGCGGTCCCTGGCTACACCTTC; j_gene: TRBJ1-2; abundance: .; v_gene: TRBV6-1; d_gene: TRBD1
CDR3aa: CASSVTRMKYNEQFF; CDR3nt: TGTGCCAGCAGTGTAACGCGCATGAAGTACAATGAGCAGTTCTTC; j_gene: TRBJ2-1; abundance: .; v_gene: TRBV6-1; d_gene: .
CDR3aa: CATKTGNQPQHF; CDR3nt: TGTGCCACCAAGACGGGAAATCAGCCCCAGCATTTT; j_gene: TRBJ1-5; abundance: .; v_gene: TRBV18; d_gene: .
CDR3aa: CASSLVWSGGADEQFF; CDR3nt: TGTGCCAGCAGCTTAGTTTGGAGCGGGGGGGCTGATGAGCAGTTCTTC; j_gene: TRBJ2-1; abundance: once; v_gene: TRBV7-9; d_gene: TRBD2
CDR3aa: CASSLDVLADPYEQYF; CDR3nt: TGTGCCAGCAGCTTAGATGTCCTAGCGGACCCCTACGAGCAGTACTTC; j_gene: TRBJ2-7; abundance: .; v_gene: TRBV7-9; d_gene: TRBD2
CDR3aa: CALRETNYGYTF; CDR3nt: TGTGCGCTCAGGGAAACTAACTATGGCTACACCTTC; j_gene: TRBJ1-2; abundance: .; v_gene: TRBV28; d_gene: .
CDR3aa: CASSLYVGGLAGGRTDTQYF; CDR3nt: TGTGCCAGCAGTTTATATGTGGGAGGACTAGCGGGAGGTCGCACAGATACGCAGTATTTT; j_gene: TRBJ2-3; abundance: .; v_gene: TRBV28; d_gene: TRBD2
CDR3aa: CASSFQGREQYF; CDR3nt: TGTGCCAGCAGCTTTCAGGGTCGCGAGCAGTACTTC; j_gene: TRBJ2-7; abundance: few; v_gene: TRBV7-3; d_gene: .
CDR3aa: CASSPLTGPSTDTQYF; CDR3nt: TGCGCCAGCAGCCCCTTGACAGGGCCGAGCACAGATACGCAGTATTTT; j_gene: TRBJ2-3; abundance: once; v_gene: TRBV4-1; d_gene: TRBD1
CDR3aa: CATNIGGGGNQPQHF; CDR3nt: TGTGCCACAAATATAGGAGGGGGGGGCAATCAGCCCCAGCATTTT; j_gene: TRBJ1-5; abundance: .; v_gene: TRBV15; d_gene: .
CDR3aa: CASSLAGTANEKLFF; CDR3nt: TGTGCCAGCAGCCTTGCCGGGACAGCAAATGAAAAACTGTTTTTT; j_gene: TRBJ1-4; abundance: .; v_gene: TRBV7-2; d_gene: TRBD1
CDR3aa: CASSQAGAGELFF; CDR3nt: TGCGCCAGCAGCCAAGCCGGTGCCGGGGAGCTGTTTTTT; j_gene: TRBJ2-2; abundance: .; v_gene: TRBV4-3; d_gene: .
CDR3aa: CASSLETVAKNIQYF; CDR3nt: TGTGCCAGCAGCCTAGAAACTGTAGCCAAAAACATTCAGTACTTC; j_gene: TRBJ2-4; abundance: .; v_gene: TRBV5-5; d_gene: .
CDR3aa: CASSPVEAGAANEQFF; CDR3nt: TGTGCCAGCTCACCTGTGGAAGCGGGGGCCGCTAATGAGCAGTTCTTC; j_gene: TRBJ2-1; abundance: .; v_gene: TRBV18; d_gene: TRBD2
CDR3aa: CASSGQEDQPQHF; CDR3nt: TGTGCCAGCAGCGGACAGGAGGATCAGCCCCAGCATTTT; j_gene: TRBJ1-5; abundance: .; v_gene: TRBV6-1; d_gene: TRBD1
CDR3aa: CAGHRDKSYEQYF; CDR3nt: TGTGCCGGCCATCGGGACAAGTCCTACGAGCAGTACTTC; j_gene: TRBJ2-7; abundance: few; v_gene: TRBV2; d_gene: .
CDR3aa: CASSLARRDYYEQYF; CDR3nt: TGTGCCAGCAGCCTCGCGCGGCGAGATTACTACGAGCAGTACTTC; j_gene: TRBJ2-7; abundance: .; v_gene: TRBV13; d_gene: .
CDR3aa: CAIKGQTGEETQYF; CDR3nt: TGTGCCATCAAGGGGCAGACAGGAGAAGAGACCCAGTACTTC; j_gene: TRBJ2-5; abundance: .; v_gene: TRBV10-3; d_gene: .
CDR3aa: CASRSGTGGNEQFF; CDR3nt: TGCGCCAGCAGATCCGGGACAGGGGGCAATGAGCAGTTCTTC; j_gene: TRBJ2-1; abundance: .; v_gene: TRBV5-1; d_gene: TRBD1
CDR3aa: CASSLSPGNEQFF; CDR3nt: TGTGCCAGCAGTTTATCGCCCGGGAATGAGCAGTTCTTC; j_gene: TRBJ2-1; abundance: few; v_gene: TRBV27; d_gene: .
CDR3aa: CASSLAGGAISYEQYF; CDR3nt: TGTGCCAGCAGCTTGGCCGGAGGGGCCATCTCCTACGAGCAGTACTTC; j_gene: TRBJ2-7; abundance: .; v_gene: TRBV5-4; d_gene: .
CDR3aa: CASSATGNQDYGYTF; CDR3nt: TGTGCCAGCAGCGCAACGGGGAACCAAGACTATGGCTACACCTTC; j_gene: TRBJ1-2; abundance: .; v_gene: TRBV9; d_gene: .
CDR3aa: CASSYSTPEGYGYTF; CDR3nt: TGTGCCAGCAGTTACTCGACTCCAGAGGGCTATGGCTACACCTTC; j_gene: TRBJ1-2; abundance: .; v_gene: TRBV6-5; d_gene: .
CDR3aa: CASSIQVAGPSLYNEQFF; CDR3nt: TGTGCCAGTAGTATCCAGGTAGCGGGGCCCTCCCTTTACAATGAGCAGTTCTTC; j_gene: TRBJ2-1; abundance: .; v_gene: TRBV19; d_gene: TRBD2
CDR3aa: CASSMGTSGRLRFF; CDR3nt: TGTGCCAGTAGTATGGGGACTAGCGGGAGGTTAAGGTTCTTC; j_gene: TRBJ2-1; abundance: .; v_gene: TRBV19; d_gene: TRBD2
CDR3aa: CASSQEQELGMNEQFF; CDR3nt: TGCGCCAGCAGCCAAGAACAGGAGCTAGGGATGAATGAGCAGTTCTTC; j_gene: TRBJ2-1; abundance: few; v_gene: TRBV4-3; d_gene: .
CDR3aa: CASSVQATFNTGELFF; CDR3nt: TGCGCCAGCAGCGTACAGGCGACATTTAACACCGGGGAGCTGTTTTTT; j_gene: TRBJ2-2; abundance: .; v_gene: TRBV5-1; d_gene: .
CDR3aa: CASSWTGTNYGYTF; CDR3nt: TGTGCCAGCAGCTGGACAGGGACCAACTATGGCTACACCTTC; j_gene: TRBJ1-2; abundance: .; v_gene: TRBV7-2; d_gene: TRBD1
CDR3aa: CASSPNPGTGVDEQYF; CDR3nt: TGTGCCAGCAGTCCGAATCCGGGGACAGGGGTGGACGAGCAGTACTTC; j_gene: TRBJ2-7; abundance: .; v_gene: TRBV2; d_gene: TRBD1
CDR3aa: CASSLRNSGANGLTF; CDR3nt: TGTGCCAGCAGCTTACGGAACTCTGGGGCCAACGGCCTGACTTTC; j_gene: TRBJ2-6; abundance: .; v_gene: TRBV5-6; d_gene: .
CDR3aa: CAGRGLAGGDTQYF; CDR3nt: TGTGCCGGGCGGGGACTAGCGGGAGGAGATACGCAGTATTTT; j_gene: TRBJ2-3; abundance: .; v_gene: TRBV30; d_gene: TRBD2
CDR3aa: CASSLGGIYEQYF; CDR3nt: TGTGCCAGCAGCTTAGGAGGTATCTACGAGCAGTACTTC; j_gene: TRBJ2-7; abundance: few; v_gene: TRBV7-6; d_gene: .
CDR3aa: CASRRQGTWAEAFF; CDR3nt: TGTGCCAGCAGACGACAGGGAACGTGGGCTGAAGCTTTCTTT; j_gene: TRBJ1-1; abundance: .; v_gene: TRBV27; d_gene: TRBD1